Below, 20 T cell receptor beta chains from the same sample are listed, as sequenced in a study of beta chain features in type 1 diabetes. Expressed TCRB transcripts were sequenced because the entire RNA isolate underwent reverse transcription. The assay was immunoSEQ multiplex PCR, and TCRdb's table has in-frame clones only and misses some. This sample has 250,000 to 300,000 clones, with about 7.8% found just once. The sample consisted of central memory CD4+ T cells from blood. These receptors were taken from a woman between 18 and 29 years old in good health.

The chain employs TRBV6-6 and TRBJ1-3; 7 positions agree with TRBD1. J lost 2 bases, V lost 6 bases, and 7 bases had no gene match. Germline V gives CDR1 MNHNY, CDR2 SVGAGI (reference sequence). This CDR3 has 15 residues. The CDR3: CASRTGRRTGNTIYF. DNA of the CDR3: TGTGCCAGCAGGACAGGGAGAAGAACTGGAAACACCATATATTTT.

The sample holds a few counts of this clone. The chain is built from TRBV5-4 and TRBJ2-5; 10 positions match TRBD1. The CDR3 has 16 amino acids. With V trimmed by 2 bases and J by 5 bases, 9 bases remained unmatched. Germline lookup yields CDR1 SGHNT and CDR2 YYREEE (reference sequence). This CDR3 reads CASSLGVDRGWETQYF. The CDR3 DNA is TGTGCCAGCAGCTTAGGGGTGGACAGGGGGTGGGAGACCCAGTACTTC.

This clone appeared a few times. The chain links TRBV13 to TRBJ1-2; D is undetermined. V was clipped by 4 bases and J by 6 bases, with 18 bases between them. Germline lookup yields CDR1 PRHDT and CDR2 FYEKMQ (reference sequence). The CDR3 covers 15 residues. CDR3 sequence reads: CASSSKTLGRDGYTF. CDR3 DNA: TGTGCCAGCAGCTCCAAGACACTAGGGAGGGATGGCTACACCTTC.

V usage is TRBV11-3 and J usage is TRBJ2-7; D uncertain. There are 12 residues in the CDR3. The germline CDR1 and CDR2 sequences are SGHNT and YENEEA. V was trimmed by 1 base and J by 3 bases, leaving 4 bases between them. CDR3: CASSLVVYEQYF. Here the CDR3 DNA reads TGTGCCAGCAGCTTAGTCGTCTACGAGCAGTACTTC.

As DNA, the CDR3 is TGTGCCAGCTCAGCGCTAAACACAGGGGGCAATGAGCAGTTCTTC. It translates to CASSALNTGGNEQFF. The chain couples TRBV18 to TRBJ2-1, with 8 positions matching TRBD1. Looked up from germline, CDR1 is KGHSH and CDR2 is LQKENI. V lost 5 bases and J lost 6; bases outside the gene matches: 9. There are 15 residues in the CDR3.

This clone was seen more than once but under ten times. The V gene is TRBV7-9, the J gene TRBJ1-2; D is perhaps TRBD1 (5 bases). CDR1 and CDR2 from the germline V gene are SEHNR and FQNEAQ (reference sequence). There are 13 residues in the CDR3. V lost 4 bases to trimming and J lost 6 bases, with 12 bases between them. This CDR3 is CASSSQQANGYTF. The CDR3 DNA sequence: TGTGCCAGCAGCTCTCAACAGGCGAATGGCTACACCTTC.

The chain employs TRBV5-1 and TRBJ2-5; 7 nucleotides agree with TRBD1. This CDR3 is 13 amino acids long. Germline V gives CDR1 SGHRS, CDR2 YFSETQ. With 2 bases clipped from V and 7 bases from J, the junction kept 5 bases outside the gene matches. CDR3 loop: CASSFTGDLTQYF. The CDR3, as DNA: TGCGCCAGCAGCTTTACAGGGGATTTGACCCAGTACTTC.

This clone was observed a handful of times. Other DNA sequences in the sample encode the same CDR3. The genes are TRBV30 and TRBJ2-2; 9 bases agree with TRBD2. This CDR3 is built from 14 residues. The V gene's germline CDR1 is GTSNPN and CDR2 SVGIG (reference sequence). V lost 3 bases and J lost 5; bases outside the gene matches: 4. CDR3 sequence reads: CAWRFAGGTGELFF. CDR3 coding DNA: TGTGCCTGGAGATTTGCGGGAGGGACCGGGGAGCTGTTTTTT.

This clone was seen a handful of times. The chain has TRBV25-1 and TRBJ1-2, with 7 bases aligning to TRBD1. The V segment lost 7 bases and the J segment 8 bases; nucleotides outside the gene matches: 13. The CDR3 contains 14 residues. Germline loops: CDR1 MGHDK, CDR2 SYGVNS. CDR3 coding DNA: TGTGCCAGCATTGGGTACGAGGGGGCTAAGGGCTACACCTTC. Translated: CASIGYEGAKGYTF.

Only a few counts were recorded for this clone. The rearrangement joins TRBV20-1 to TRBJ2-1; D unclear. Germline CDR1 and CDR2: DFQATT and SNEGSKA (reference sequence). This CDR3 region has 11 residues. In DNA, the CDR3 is TGCAGCCAGAAACCCGACAATGAGCAGTTCTTC. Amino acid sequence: CSQKPDNEQFF.

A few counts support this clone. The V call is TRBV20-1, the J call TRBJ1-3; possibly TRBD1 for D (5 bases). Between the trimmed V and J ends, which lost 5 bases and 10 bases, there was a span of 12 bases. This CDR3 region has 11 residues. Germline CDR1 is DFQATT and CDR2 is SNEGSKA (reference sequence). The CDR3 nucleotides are TGCAGTGCTCCATCAGGGATTACCATATATTTT. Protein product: CSAPSGITIYF.

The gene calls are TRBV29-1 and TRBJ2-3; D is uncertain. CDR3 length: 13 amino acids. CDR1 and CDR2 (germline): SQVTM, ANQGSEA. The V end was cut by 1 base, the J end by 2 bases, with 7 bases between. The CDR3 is CSVEGGVTDTQYF. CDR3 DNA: TGCAGCGTTGAAGGGGGTGTCACAGATACGCAGTATTTT.

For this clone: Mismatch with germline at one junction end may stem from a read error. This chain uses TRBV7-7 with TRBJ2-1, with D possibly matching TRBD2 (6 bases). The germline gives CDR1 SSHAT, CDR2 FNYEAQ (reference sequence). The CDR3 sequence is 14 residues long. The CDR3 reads CASSPRRGDNEQFF. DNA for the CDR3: TGTGCTAGCAGCCCAAGGCGCGGGGACAATGAGCAGTTCTTC.

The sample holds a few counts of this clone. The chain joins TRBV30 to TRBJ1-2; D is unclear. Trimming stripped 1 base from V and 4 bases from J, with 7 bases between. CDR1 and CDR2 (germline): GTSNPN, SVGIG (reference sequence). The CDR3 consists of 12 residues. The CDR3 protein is CAWSEQLYGYTF. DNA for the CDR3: TGTGCCTGGAGTGAACAGCTCTATGGCTACACCTTC. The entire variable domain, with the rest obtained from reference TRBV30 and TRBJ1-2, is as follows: SQTIHQWPATLVQPVGSPLSLECTVEGTSNPNLYWYRQAAGRGLQLLFYSVGIGQISSEVPQNLSASRPQDRQFILSSKKLLLSDSGFYLCAWSEQLYGYTFGSGTRLTVV.

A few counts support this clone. The CDR3 region is CASSIRGGQRRYTEAFF. The CDR3 DNA reads as TGTGCCAGTAGTATCCGCGGGGGACAGAGAAGGTACACTGAAGCTTTCTTT. The V call is TRBV19, the J call TRBJ1-1; 7 nucleotides match TRBD1. Germline V gene sequence: CDR1 LNHDA, CDR2 SQIVND (reference sequence). The CDR3 extends over 17 amino acids. Trimming removed 3 bases from V and 3 bases from J; junction bases left unmatched: 13.

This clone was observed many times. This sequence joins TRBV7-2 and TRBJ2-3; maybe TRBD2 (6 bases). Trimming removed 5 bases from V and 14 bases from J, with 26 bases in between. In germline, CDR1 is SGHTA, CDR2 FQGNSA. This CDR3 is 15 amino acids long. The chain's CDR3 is CASSPSLAATSPWYF. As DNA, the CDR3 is TGTGCCAGCAGCCCATCTTTAGCGGCAACGAGTCCCTGGTATTTT.

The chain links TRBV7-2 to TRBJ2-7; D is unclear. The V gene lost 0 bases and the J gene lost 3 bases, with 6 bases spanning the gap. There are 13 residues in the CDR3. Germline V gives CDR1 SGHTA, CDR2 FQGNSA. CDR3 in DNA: TGTGCCAGCAGCTTAGCAGTACACTACGAGCAGTACGTC. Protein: CASSLAVHYEQYV.

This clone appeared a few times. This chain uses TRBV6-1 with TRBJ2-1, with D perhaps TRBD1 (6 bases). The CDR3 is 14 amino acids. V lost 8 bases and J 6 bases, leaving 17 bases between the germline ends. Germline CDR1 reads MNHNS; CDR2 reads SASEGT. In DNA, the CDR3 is TGTGCCAGCCAGGGGCAGGGCGGACCCAATGAGCAGTTCTTC. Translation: CASQGQGGPNEQFF.

The CDR3 here is CASSWGQVQSPLHF. DNA for the CDR3: TGTGCCAGCAGCTGGGGACAGGTGCAATCACCCCTCCACTTT. V usage is TRBV6-1 and J usage is TRBJ1-6; 8 positions match TRBD1. Trimming took 6 bases from V and 10 from J; bases not matched to a gene: 8. The CDR3 covers 14 residues. Germline CDR1 is MNHNS and CDR2 is SASEGT.

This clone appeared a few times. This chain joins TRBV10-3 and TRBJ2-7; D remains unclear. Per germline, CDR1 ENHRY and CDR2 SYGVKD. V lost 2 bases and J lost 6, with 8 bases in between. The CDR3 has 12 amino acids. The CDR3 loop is CAISEPVGEQYV. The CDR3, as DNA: TGTGCCATCAGTGAGCCAGTGGGCGAGCAGTACGTC.